This T cell receptor (beta chain) originates from a study of cytomegalovirus exposure and HLA in healthy donors. This clone was counted a few times. The antigen is unknown. General study results and limits: A later analysis showed HLA-associated TCR beta chains outstripping equally common others in clonal expansion. The investigators catalogued 164 TCR beta chains as cytomegalovirus-associated. The Asian-associated ancestry cluster reportedly had fewer N-insertions than the roughly 670-donor mean in a later analysis.

Trimming took 1 base from V and 5 from J, leaving 11 bases between them. The CDR3 is made up of 15 amino acids. Germline CDR1 MGHDK, CDR2 SYGVNS. The PCR made use of 60 Vbeta and 13 Jbeta primers. Assay used: immunoSEQ multiplex PCR; TCRdb lists only in-frame clones, some missing. Of over 150,000 clones listed, 60% to 80% are singletons. The chain links TRBV25-1 to TRBJ2-2, with D tentatively TRBD1 (5 bases). The sequenced material came from PBMCs. The sequence derives from a man aged 45-60 years in good health and CMV-seropositive. For the CDR3, the DNA is TGTGCCAGCAGTGAATCGGTACAGGAAACCGGGGAGCTGTTTTTT. Translated, it gives CASSESVQETGELFF. The full variable domain, its missing parts supplied by reference TRBV25-1 and TRBJ2-2, is EADIYQTPRYLVIGTGKKITLECSQTMGHDKMYWYQQDPGMELHLIHYSYGVNSTEKGDLSSESTVSRIRTEHFPLTLESARPSHTSQYLCASSESVQETGELFFGEGSRLTVL.